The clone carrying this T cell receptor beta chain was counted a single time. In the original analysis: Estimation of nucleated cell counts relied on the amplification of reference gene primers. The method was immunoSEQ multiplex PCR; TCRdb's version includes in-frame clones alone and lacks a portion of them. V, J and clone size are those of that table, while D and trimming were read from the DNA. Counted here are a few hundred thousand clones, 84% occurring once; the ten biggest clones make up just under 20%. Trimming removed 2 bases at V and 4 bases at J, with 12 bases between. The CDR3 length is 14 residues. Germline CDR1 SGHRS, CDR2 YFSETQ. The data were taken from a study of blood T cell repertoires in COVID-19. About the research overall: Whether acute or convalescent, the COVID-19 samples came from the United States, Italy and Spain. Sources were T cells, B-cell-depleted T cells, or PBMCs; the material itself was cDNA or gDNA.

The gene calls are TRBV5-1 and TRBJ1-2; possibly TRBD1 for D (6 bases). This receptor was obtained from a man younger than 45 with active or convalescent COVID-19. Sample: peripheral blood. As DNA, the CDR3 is TGCGCCAGCAGCTTAGCTCGGGACACCTATGGCTACACCTTC. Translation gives CASSLARDTYGYTF.